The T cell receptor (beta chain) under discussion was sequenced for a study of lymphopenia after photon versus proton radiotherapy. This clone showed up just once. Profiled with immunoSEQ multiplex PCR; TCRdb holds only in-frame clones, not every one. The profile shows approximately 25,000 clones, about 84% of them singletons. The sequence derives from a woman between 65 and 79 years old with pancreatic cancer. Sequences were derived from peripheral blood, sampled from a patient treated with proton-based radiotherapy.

CDR3: CASRVDRGMEETQYF. The CDR3, as DNA: TGTGCCAGCAGAGTGGACAGGGGTATGGAAGAGACCCAGTACTTC. V is TRBV6-5 and J is TRBJ2-5; 9 bases match TRBD1. V gave up 6 bases and J gave up 3 bases; unmatched junction bases: 8. The germline V gene has CDR1 MNHEY and CDR2 SVGAGI. This CDR3 is built from 15 residues.